This note documents a single T cell receptor beta chain sequence. This entry is derived from a study of OX40 agonist ivuxolimab in advanced cancers. The data were produced by immunoSEQ multiplex PCR, yet TCRdb's version contains in-frame clones alone and is incomplete. Found here are roughly 56,000 clones, roughly 86% of them singletons; the top ten hold over 2%. This CDR3 region has 17 residues. Germline V gene lookup returns CDR1 SNHLY and CDR2 FYNNEI. V shed 7 bases and J 0 bases; nucleotides not matched to a gene: 14. The starting material was CD4+ or CD8+ T cells sorted from blood, obtained in a trial of the OX40 agonist ivuxolimab. The clonotype comes from an adult with an advanced solid tumor such as melanoma, head and neck, liver or kidney cancer. The chain carries TRBV2 and TRBJ1-1; 7 bases map to TRBD1. The CDR3 DNA reads TGTGCCAGCACCGAGGGGGGACAGACCTTCATGAACACTGAAGCTTTCTTT. It codes for CASTEGGQTFMNTEAFF.